These T cell receptor beta chains were read from a single sample in a study of CD8+CD57+ T cells in acquired aplastic anemia. TCRdb reanalysed the reads using MiXCR and keeps one entry per CDR3 protein. Among 55,000 to 80,000 distinct CDR3 sequences listed, 50% to 55% were seen once. Material for sequencing was sorted CD4+, CD8+, or CD8+CD57+ T cells (not recorded which) from PBMCs. The receptors derive from a human donor in good health, serving as a control. Both conserved end residues are part of each CDR3.

CASSLRHVDTEAFF	TRBV12-3/TRBV12-4	TRBJ1-1
CSVGTSGRDEETQYF	TRBV29-1	TRBJ2-5
CASGLVLGTGASYTEAFF	TRBV12-5	TRBJ1-1
CASSLDDRFLGFGSYNEQFF	TRBV11-2	TRBJ2-1
CASSPRSDHEQFF	TRBV7-9	TRBJ2-1
CATSGLGGSETQYF	TRBV15	TRBJ2-5
CASSLSGTGGIYEQYF	TRBV12-3/TRBV12-4	TRBJ2-7
CASSLEGQGVYEQYF	TRBV13	TRBJ2-7
CSARDPAYSNQPQHF	TRBV20-1	TRBJ1-5
CAISDVREATNYGYTF	TRBV10-3	TRBJ1-2
CASSLVSRADEQFF	TRBV7-3	TRBJ2-1
CSAATSGGNREQFF	TRBV20-1	TRBJ2-1
CASSFNRGVQYF	TRBV12-3/TRBV12-4	TRBJ2-7
CAIRGGGGADTQYF	TRBV10-3	TRBJ2-3
CASCLKGAGQPQHF	TRBV12-5	TRBJ1-5
CASRLRTANQPQHF	TRBV19	TRBJ1-5
CASSGQNGYTF	TRBV6-1	TRBJ1-2
CASSLKESGQYF	TRBV7-3	TRBJ2-7
CSVGGTYEQYF	TRBV29-1	TRBJ2-7
CSAREQGAYEKLFF	TRBV20-1	TRBJ1-4
CASGGTRGRSPLHF	TRBV2	TRBJ1-6
CASSLSQSYEQYF	TRBV7-6	TRBJ2-7
CASSVAAGGTGELFF	TRBV7-7	TRBJ2-2
CASSQDEGTGVAFF	TRBV4-1	TRBJ1-1
CAISVGGDTYGYTF	TRBV10-3	TRBJ1-2
CATRHTGTGTYEQYF	TRBV15	TRBJ2-7
CASSGTGRNALHF	TRBV12-3/TRBV12-4	TRBJ1-6
CSVEVGGGYTF	TRBV29-1	TRBJ1-2
CASNPRGAIQETQYF	TRBV19	TRBJ2-5
CASNPRGGTDTQYF	TRBV12-3/TRBV12-4	TRBJ2-3
CASSQGPSGSAYEQYF	TRBV3-1	TRBJ2-7
CATSRGSSQETQYF	TRBV15	TRBJ2-5
CASSGMQGAGGYTF	TRBV2	TRBJ1-2
CSANARGTGELFF	TRBV20-1	TRBJ2-2
CATSAEAGGYNEQFF	TRBV24-1	TRBJ2-1
CATSDRLAGGFDEQFF	TRBV24-1	TRBJ2-1
CASSEERTNGYTF	TRBV2	TRBJ1-2
CASSPFPAPFGYTF	TRBV5-4	TRBJ1-2
CASSLPGQDRITAFF	TRBV25-1	TRBJ1-1
CATSSLSFRGHEQYF	TRBV15	TRBJ2-7
CASSLVRADNEQFF	TRBV5-1	TRBJ2-1
CASSQGTGGSYEQYF	TRBV4-1	TRBJ2-7
CSATYRDRGKDSPLHF	TRBV20-1	TRBJ1-6